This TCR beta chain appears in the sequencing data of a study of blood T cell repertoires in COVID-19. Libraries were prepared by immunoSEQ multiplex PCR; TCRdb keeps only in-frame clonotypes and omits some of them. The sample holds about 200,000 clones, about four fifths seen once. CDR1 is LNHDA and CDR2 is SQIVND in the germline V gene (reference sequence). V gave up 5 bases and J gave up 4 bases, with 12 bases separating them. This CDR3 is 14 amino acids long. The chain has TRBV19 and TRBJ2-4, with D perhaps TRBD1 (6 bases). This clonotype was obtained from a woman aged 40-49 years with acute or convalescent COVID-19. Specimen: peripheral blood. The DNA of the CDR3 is TGTGCCAGTAGTGCAACAGGGATTAAAAACATTCAGTACTTC. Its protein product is CASSATGIKNIQYF.